This T cell receptor beta chain appears in the sequencing data of a study of blood T cell repertoires in COVID-19. Study details: There were acute and convalescent COVID-19 samples, and they came from the United States, Italy and Spain.

This clone was counted once. Germline V gene lookup returns CDR1 SGHRS and CDR2 YFSETQ. This CDR3 comprises 12 residues. With 2 bases removed from V and 5 bases from J, the gap between germline ends came to 8 bases. Assay: immunoSEQ multiplex PCR; the TCRdb copy retains only in-frame clones and omits some. The table lists about 190,000 clones, about 88% of them singletons, with about 1.1% in the top ten. The chain employs TRBV5-1 and TRBJ2-7; TRBD1 might be the D (6 bases). The receptor comes from a man aged 30 to 45 with acute or convalescent COVID-19. The specimen sequenced was peripheral blood. CDR3 nucleotides: TGCGCCAGCAGCTTACGGACAGACGAGCAGTACTTC. Its protein product is CASSLRTDEQYF.